These 18 T cell receptor beta chains originate from one sample sequenced in a study of control samples from healthy donors and cancer patients. Sequencing used immunoSEQ multiplex PCR; TCRdb keeps in-frame clones, though not all of them. The data contain roughly 49,000 clones, approximately 91% of them seen just once; the ten biggest clones take up approximately 40%. Sequencing was performed on PBMCs. Source of these receptors: a man aged 50 to 59 with head and neck cancer.

Remarks on this clone: Additional DNA sequences in this sample encode the identical CDR3. The rearrangement uses TRBV30 and TRBJ2-6; maybe TRBD2 (6 bases). Trimming removed 4 bases at V and 13 bases at J, with 11 bases between. The CDR3 is 11 amino acids. Germline CDR1 reads GTSNPN; CDR2 reads SVGIG (reference sequence). In DNA, the CDR3 is TGTGCCTGGACCTCAGGGAGGGTCCTGACTTTC. Protein product: CAWTSGRVLTF.

V usage is TRBV6-1 and J usage is TRBJ2-5; 15 bases map to TRBD2. The CDR3 covers 18 residues. Germline CDR1 MNHNS, CDR2 SASEGT. The V segment lost 4 bases and the J segment 2 bases; nucleotides outside the gene matches: 8. DNA for the CDR3: TGTGCCAGCAGTGGGAGGACTAGCGGGAGGGCGCTGCAAGAGACCCAGTACTTC. Protein sequence: CASSGRTSGRALQETQYF.

In nucleotides, the CDR3 is TGTGCCAGCAGCCGGTTAGACTCGGTGACTGAAACGCAGTATTTT. This codes for CASSRLDSVTETQYF. This chain connects TRBV16 to TRBJ2-3; no clear D. The V and J ends lost 4 bases and 9 bases respectively, with 20 bases between them. Per germline, CDR1 KGHSY and CDR2 FQNENV. The CDR3 sequence is 15 residues long.

This clone came up a few times. The chain is built from TRBV27 and TRBJ1-6; D ambiguous. Trimming pared 7 bases from V and 4 bases from J, leaving 5 bases between. Germline V gene lookup returns CDR1 MNHEY and CDR2 SMNVEV (reference sequence). This CDR3 spans 12 amino acids. The CDR3 region is CASMSYNSPLHF. The CDR3 DNA follows: TGTGCCAGCATGAGTTATAATTCACCCCTCCACTTT.

V is TRBV13 and J is TRBJ2-7, with TRBD1 matching over 7 bases. CDR3 length equals 14 residues. The V gene end was trimmed by 5 bases and the J gene end by 7 bases; junction bases not matched to a gene: 11. Germline V CDR1 and CDR2: PRHDT, FYEKMQ (reference sequence). The CDR3 nucleotides read TGTGCCAGCAGCGAGGGGGCCACATCGCGGGAGCAGTACTTC. Amino acids: CASSEGATSREQYF.

The rearrangement joins TRBV7-2 to TRBJ2-7; D may correspond to TRBD1 or TRBD2 (5 bases each). CDR3 length: 15 amino acids. Germline V gene sequence: CDR1 SGHTA, CDR2 FQGNSA. The germline V and J ends were trimmed by 4 bases and 6 bases, with 19 bases remaining between them. In nucleotides, the CDR3 is TGTGCCAGCAGCTACACCGGGACGAGAGCGGTCGAGCAGTACTTC. It translates to CASSYTGTRAVEQYF.

The count of this clone is one. The J gene is TRBJ1-1, the V gene TRBV5-1; the D gene is possibly TRBD1 (5 bases). This CDR3 is 14 amino acids long. V was clipped by 1 base and J by 7 bases, with 14 bases between them. Germline loops: CDR1 SGHRS, CDR2 YFSETQ. CDR3 nucleotide sequence: TGCGCCAGCAGCTTGAAATTGGCAGGGAGTGAAGCTTTCTTT. Amino acid sequence: CASSLKLAGSEAFF.

The rearrangement joins TRBV10-2 to TRBJ2-7; 12 bases agree with TRBD2. Germline CDR1 WSHSY, CDR2 SAAADI. The J segment lost 3 bases and the V segment lost 2 bases, leaving 2 bases of the junction unmatched. This CDR3 has 15 residues. CDR3 DNA: TGCGCCAGCAGTGAGACTAGCGGGAGGATCTACGAGCAGTACTTC. It encodes CASSETSGRIYEQYF.

The chain links TRBV10-1 to TRBJ2-2; 7 positions match TRBD1. The ends lost 5 bases at V and 4 bases at J; junction bases unmatched: 7. This CDR3 region has 15 residues. Germline V lookup: CDR1 WNHNN, CDR2 SYGVQD (reference sequence). CDR3 nucleotide sequence: TGCGCCAGCAGTTACCAGGGGGTAGGCACCGGGGAGCTGTTTTTT. Translating it yields CASSYQGVGTGELFF.

The table lists this clone with a few counts. The chain has TRBV27 and TRBJ2-7; perhaps TRBD2 as D (5 bases). Looked up from germline, CDR1 is MNHEY and CDR2 is SMNVEV (reference sequence). CDR3 size: 13 residues. V shed 8 bases and J shed 7 bases, with 18 bases lying between them. The CDR3 region has the DNA TGTGCCAGCGGAGTCGGGGAGTCTTGGGAGCAGTACTTC. It specifies CASGVGESWEQYF.

The chain is built from TRBV7-9 and TRBJ2-1, with 7 bases fitting TRBD1. This CDR3 has 13 amino acids. Germline CDR1 SEHNR, CDR2 FQNEAQ (reference sequence). The V gene end was trimmed by 5 bases and the J gene end by 6 bases; junction bases not matched to a gene: 4. DNA for the CDR3: TGTGCCAGCAGCGATGGGACAGTCAATGAGCAGTTCTTC. Translating it yields CASSDGTVNEQFF.

This clone was seen a few times. The chain has TRBV28 and TRBJ2-1; D not certain. Germline V lookup: CDR1 MDHEN, CDR2 SYDVKM. This CDR3 has 15 residues. Trimming removed 5 bases at V and 0 bases at J, with 11 bases between. CDR3 bases: TGTGCCAGCAGTCTAACACTACGCTCCTACAATGAGCAGTTCTTC. The encoded protein is CASSLTLRSYNEQFF.

This chain joins TRBV18 and TRBJ2-1; D is unclear. Germline V gene lookup returns CDR1 KGHSH and CDR2 LQKENI. The CDR3 consists of 14 residues. Trimming took off 0 bases at V and 5 bases at J, with 8 bases between the two ends. CDR3 region: CASSPPAGHNEQFF. In DNA, the CDR3 is TGTGCCAGCTCACCACCCGCAGGTCACAATGAGCAGTTCTTC.

This clone was seen only a few times. The gene calls are TRBV7-2 and TRBJ1-5; weak D call: TRBD1 (6 bases). The germline V gene encodes CDR1 SGHTA and CDR2 FQGNSA. The CDR3 has 14 amino acids. V was cut by 4 bases and J by 6 bases, with 13 bases left in between. The CDR3 protein is CASSSDGGLQPQHF. The CDR3, as DNA: TGTGCCAGCAGCTCGGACGGGGGGCTTCAGCCCCAGCATTTT.

V and J are TRBV4-1 and TRBJ2-7; TRBD1 is a possible D gene (5 bases). Looked up from germline, CDR1 is MGHRA and CDR2 is YSYEKL. This CDR3 is built from 13 residues. Trimming took off 4 bases at V and 5 bases at J, with 12 bases between the two ends. In DNA form, the CDR3 reads TGCGCCAGCAGCCGGGGCGTTCTTAACGAGCAGTACTTC. Its protein product is CASSRGVLNEQYF.

The rearrangement joins TRBV9 to TRBJ2-2; D is ambiguous. Germline V lookup: CDR1 SGDLS, CDR2 YYNGEE. The CDR3 extends over 13 amino acids. V lost 3 bases and J lost 1, with 4 bases in between. The CDR3 nucleotides read TGTGCCAGCAGCGGCGGGAACACCGGGGAGCTGTTTTTT. It is translated as CASSGGNTGELFF.

The gene calls are TRBV6-6 and TRBJ1-5; 8 bases match TRBD1. Germline V gene lookup returns CDR1 MNHNY and CDR2 SVGAGI (reference sequence). CDR3 size: 15 residues. Trimming took 7 bases from V and 4 from J; bases not matched to a gene: 9. CDR3 bases: TGTGCCAGCAACCCCCAGGGGGCGCCAAATCAGCCCCAGCATTTT. Encoded protein: CASNPQGAPNQPQHF.

There are a few counts of this clone. This chain joins TRBV5-1 and TRBJ1-1, with D tentatively TRBD1 (5 bases). There are 15 residues in the CDR3. CDR1 and CDR2 (germline): SGHRS, YFSETQ. Trimming shortened V by 5 bases and J by 3 bases, and 17 bases separated the two germline ends. The CDR3 nucleotides are TGCGCCAGCAGGAGGGGAAGCGGGCGGGACACTGAAGCTTTCTTT. It yields the protein CASRRGSGRDTEAFF.